Following are 5 T cell receptor beta chains from one sample sequenced in a study of T cell repertoires in cytomegalovirus infection. These receptors' antigens are unknown. TCRdb analysed the reads with MiXCR anew, one entry per CDR3 protein. The sample has 900,000 to 950,000 distinct CDR3 sequences, under 40% seen once. The material was cultured CD8+ T cells from PBMCs, obtained from culture after CMV antigen stimulation. The receptors here all came from a human donor in good health (CMV status not recorded). Some clones in this sample may be carry-over from other donors' samples.

V and J are TRBV29-1 and TRBJ1-2, with 8 bases lining up with TRBD1. The CDR3 is made up of 13 amino acids. Germline-derived CDR1 and CDR2 are SQVTM and ANQGSEA. V shed 6 bases, J shed 3 bases, and the junction held 6 bases outside the gene matches. CDR3 DNA sequence: TGCAGCGTGGAGGACAGGGAGGACTATGGCTACACCTTC. This codes for CSVEDREDYGYTF. The whole variable domain, remainder taken from reference TRBV29-1 and TRBJ1-2, is SAVISQKPSRDICQRGTSLTIQCQVDSQVTMMFWYRQQPGQSLTLIATANQGSEATYESGFVIDKFPISRPNLTFSTLTVSNMSPEDSSIYLCSVEDREDYGYTFGSGTRLTVV.

The table lists this clonotype with a few counts. The chain has TRBV5-1 and TRBJ2-5, with unresolved D. V was shortened by 1 base and J by 5 bases, with 3 bases between the two germline ends. Germline V gene sequence: CDR1 SGHRS, CDR2 YFSETQ. The CDR3 is 11 residues long. The CDR3 protein is CASSLWETQYF. CDR3 in DNA: TGCGCCAGCAGCTTGTGGGAGACCCAGTACTTC.

With respect to this clonotype: A read error may be the cause here, since a much bigger clone is one base away. The rearrangement uses TRBV7-8 and TRBJ2-1; D is unresolved. Germline V gives CDR1 SGHVS, CDR2 FQNEAQ. The CDR3 is made up of 14 amino acids. Written as DNA, the CDR3 is TGTGTCAGCAGCTTGTTGGCTACGTACAATGAGCAGTTCTTC. Protein sequence: CVSSLLATYNEQFF. Using reference TRBV7-8 and TRBJ2-1 for the parts outside the CDR3, the full variable domain is GAGVSQSPRYKVAKRGQDVALRCDPISGHVSLFWYQQALGQGPEFLTYFQNEAQLDKSGLPSDRFFAERPEGSVSTLKIQRTQQEDSAVYLCVSSLLATYNEQFFGPGTRLTVL.

This clonotype has just a few counts. The chain uses TRBV7-9 and TRBJ1-2; the D gene is possibly TRBD1 (5 bases). V shed 4 bases and J shed 1 base, with 19 bases lying between them. Germline lookup yields CDR1 SEHNR and CDR2 FQNEAQ (reference sequence). The CDR3 is 17 amino acids. CDR3 nucleotides: TGTGCCAGCAGCTCCACGCGGCCGAGGGGAGATAACTATGGCTACACCTTC. It is translated as CASSSTRPRGDNYGYTF.

This clonotype has just a few counts. The V gene is TRBV7-9, the J gene TRBJ2-2; D perhaps matches TRBD1 (6 bases). Germline loops: CDR1 SEHNR, CDR2 FQNEAQ (reference sequence). V lost 4 bases to trimming and J lost 0 bases, with 9 bases between them. The CDR3 totals 15 residues. The CDR3 loop reads CASSSGHSNTGELFF. CDR3 coding DNA: TGTGCCAGCAGCTCGGGACACTCGAACACCGGGGAGCTGTTTTTT.